This T cell receptor beta chain was documented in a study of control samples from healthy donors and cancer patients. TCRdb keeps only in-frame clones here, not all; method: immunoSEQ multiplex PCR. Of around 20,000 clones in the sample, around 80% are singletons; the top ten hold 25% to 35%. What was sequenced was PBMCs. This TCR was recovered from an elderly man with head and neck cancer.

The CDR3 spells CASSLDRPEGEQYF. CDR3 nucleotide sequence: TGCGCCAGCAGCTTGGATCGACCTGAGGGCGAGCAGTACTTC. V usage is TRBV5-1 and J usage is TRBJ2-7, with D tentatively TRBD2 (5 bases). Germline V lookup: CDR1 SGHRS, CDR2 YFSETQ. V was clipped by 0 bases and J by 6 bases, with 13 bases between them. The CDR3 runs to 14 residues.